This T cell receptor beta chain was captured by sequencing in a study of OX40 agonist ivuxolimab in advanced cancers. About the study: The group had a mean age of about 60 years, ranged from about 20 to 79, and was 80% to 85% male. Partial responses were achieved by three patients: one hepatocellular carcinoma, two cutaneous melanoma.

Baseline was the first blood sampling point, followed by cycle 4 day 1 and cycle 7 day 1. The CDR3 spans 15 residues. V dropped 1 base and J dropped 4; count of bases not matched to a gene: 4. From germline, CDR1 is KGHSH and CDR2 LQKENI. TCRdb keeps only in-frame clones here, not all; method: immunoSEQ multiplex PCR. The sample lists tens of thousands of clones; roughly 90% were seen once. The chain links TRBV18 to TRBJ1-2; 9 nucleotides match TRBD1. The sample in question was CD4+ or CD8+ T cells sorted from blood, obtained in a trial of the OX40 agonist ivuxolimab. The receptor comes from an adult with an advanced solid tumor such as melanoma, head and neck, liver or kidney cancer. CDR3 in DNA: TGTGCCAGCTCACCACTACAGGGGGCTAGCTATGGCTACACCTTC. Translating it yields CASSPLQGASYGYTF. The whole variable domain, remainder taken from reference TRBV18 and TRBJ1-2, is NAGVMQNPRHLVRRRGQEARLRCSPMKGHSHVYWYRQLPEEGLKFMVYLQKENIIDESGMPKERFSAEFPKEGPSILRIQQVVRGDSAAYFCASSPLQGASYGYTFGSGTRLTVV.